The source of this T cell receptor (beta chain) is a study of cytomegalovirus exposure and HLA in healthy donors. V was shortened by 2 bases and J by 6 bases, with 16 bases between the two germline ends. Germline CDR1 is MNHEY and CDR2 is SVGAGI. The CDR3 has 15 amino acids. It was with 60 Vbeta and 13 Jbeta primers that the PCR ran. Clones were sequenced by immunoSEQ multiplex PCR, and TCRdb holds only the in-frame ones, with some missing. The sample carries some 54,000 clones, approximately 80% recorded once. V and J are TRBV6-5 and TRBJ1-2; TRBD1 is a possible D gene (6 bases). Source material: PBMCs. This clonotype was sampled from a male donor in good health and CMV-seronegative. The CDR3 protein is CASSYTTGNGNGYTF. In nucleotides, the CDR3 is TGTGCCAGCAGTTACACGACAGGAAATGGGAATGGCTACACCTTC.